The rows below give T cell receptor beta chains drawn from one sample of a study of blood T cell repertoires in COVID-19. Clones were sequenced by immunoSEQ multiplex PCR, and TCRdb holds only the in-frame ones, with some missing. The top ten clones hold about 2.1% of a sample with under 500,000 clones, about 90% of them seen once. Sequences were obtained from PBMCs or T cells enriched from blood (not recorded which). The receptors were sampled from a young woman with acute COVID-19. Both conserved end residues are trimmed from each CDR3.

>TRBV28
ASSLDIGTYEQY
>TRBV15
ATSRPPGQGPGANVLT
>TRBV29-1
SVVIGGTEAF
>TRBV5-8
ASSLGRYLAKNEQF
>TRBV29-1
SVDKLNTEAF
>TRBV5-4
ASTTPTTDTQY
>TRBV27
ASRGKISFYEQY
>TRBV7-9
ASSLETGNTEAF
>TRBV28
AGGGETQY
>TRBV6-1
ASSELAGGHNEQF
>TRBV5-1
ASNIQGQGYEQY
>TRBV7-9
ASSREGRRPGELF
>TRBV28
ASSSTGQVPYEQY
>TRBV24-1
ATSRTQNYGYT
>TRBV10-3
AISGPGVTEAF
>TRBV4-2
ASSQDQGQSVGSGNTIY
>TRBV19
ASSPGQGSYNSPLH
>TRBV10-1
ASSEFGGNLRGELF
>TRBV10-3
AISESTASSYEQY
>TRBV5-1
ASSSGYRGTNYGYT
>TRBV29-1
SVSDRGYTGELF
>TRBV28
ASSSGHLNQPQH
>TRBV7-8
ASSLGTSWGVAYEQY
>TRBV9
ASSVGSGLNYGYT
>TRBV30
ASTGQGRGEQY
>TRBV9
ASSVGGLQYEQY
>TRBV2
ASSDRLYYYEQY
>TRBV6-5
ASSYSARHYEQY
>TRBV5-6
ASWAPNEQF
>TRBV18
ASSRGEGNTEAF
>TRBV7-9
ASSPRHSTDTQY
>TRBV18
ASSLGTGGNQPQH
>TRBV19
ASSIRDRGGNQPQH
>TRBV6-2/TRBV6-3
ASSWDRTHYNEQF
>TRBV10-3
AIRQGAEDTEAF
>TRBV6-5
ASSRDRGILETQY
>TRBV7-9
ASSLALGTSGRAGEQY
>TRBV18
ASSPPGQGAGTEAF
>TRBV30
AWNPIGGNQPQH
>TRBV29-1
SVGLTGDSNQPQH
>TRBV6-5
ASSYGCESSGNTIY
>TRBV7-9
ASSSNAQGSSPLH
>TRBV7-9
ASSLGPGGRVINEQF
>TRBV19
ASKTGGNTGELF
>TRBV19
ASSSRTGVAEAF
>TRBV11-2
ASSPSGPANYGYT
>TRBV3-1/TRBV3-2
ASSQDQNRGRKLF
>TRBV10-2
ASKFGTEGSEKLF
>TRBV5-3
AIRDREKETQY